This T cell receptor (beta chain) emerged from a study of OX40 agonist ivuxolimab in advanced cancers. The CDR3 runs to 14 residues. V lost 1 base and J 4 bases, leaving 9 bases between the germline ends. Looked up from germline, CDR1 is MNHNS and CDR2 is SASEGT. Study-wide results and caveats: Averaging showed that CD8+ T cells had more expanded clones than CD4+ did.

The data were produced by immunoSEQ multiplex PCR, yet TCRdb's version contains in-frame clones alone and is incomplete. Here the sample spans under 85,000 clones, 65% to 90% being singletons. As concerns this clone: The antigen remains undetermined.

Here the sequenced sample was CD4+ or CD8+ T cells sorted from blood, taken in a trial of the OX40 agonist ivuxolimab. This TCR derives from an adult with an advanced solid tumor such as melanoma, head and neck, liver or kidney cancer. The V and J genes are TRBV6-1 and TRBJ2-3; D ambiguous. CDR3 bases: TGTGCCAGCAGTGAAGAACGGTCCGCAGATACGCAGTATTTT. Its protein is CASSEERSADTQYF.